This TCR beta chain was found in a study of blood T cell repertoires in COVID-19. Study overall: The origin of the acute and convalescent COVID-19 samples was the United States, Italy and Spain. PBMCs, B-cell-depleted T cells, or T cells were the source of the cDNA or gDNA that made up the material.

This clone was seen only a few times. Germline assignment: CDR1 MNHEY and CDR2 SVGEGT. This CDR3 has 16 residues. Trimming shortened V by 0 bases and J by 7 bases, and 18 bases separated the two germline ends. Original processing methods: Amplification with reference gene primers provided the estimates of nucleated cell counts. Repertoires were generated with immunoSEQ multiplex PCR, while TCRdb's copy carries only in-frame clones and drops some. V and J calls and clone size are as listed in that table; D and trimming were resolved from the DNA. This sample carries 110,000 or so clones, approximately 70% of them seen once, and the ten largest clones take about 1.8%.

The chain has TRBV6-2 or TRBV6-3 and TRBJ1-2; a weak D match, TRBD1 (5 bases). Sequenced input: peripheral blood. This sequence originates from a woman between 40 and 50 years old with acute or convalescent COVID-19. The CDR3 bases are TGTGCCAGCAGTTACTCGACATCTGGCAGGGTCCTTGGCTACACCTTC. Its translation is CASSYSTSGRVLGYTF.